This T cell receptor beta chain comes out of a study of blood T cell repertoires in COVID-19. On the study more broadly: The samples span acute and convalescent COVID-19 from the United States, Italy and Spain.

The CDR3 length is 16 residues. Deletions cut 4 bases from V and 6 bases from J, with 21 bases between. From germline, CDR1 is SQVTM and CDR2 ANQGSEA. Assay: immunoSEQ multiplex PCR; the TCRdb copy retains only in-frame clones and omits some. The sample records hundreds of thousands of clones, less than 90% being singletons. Sequenced: peripheral blood. The clonotype comes from a woman between 65 and 79 years old with active or convalescent COVID-19. The chain joins TRBV29-1 to TRBJ2-2; D may be TRBD2 (6 bases). As DNA, the CDR3 is TGCAGCGTTGGAAATACCGGGACTTCTACCGCCGGGGAGCTGTTTTTT. This codes for CSVGNTGTSTAGELFF.